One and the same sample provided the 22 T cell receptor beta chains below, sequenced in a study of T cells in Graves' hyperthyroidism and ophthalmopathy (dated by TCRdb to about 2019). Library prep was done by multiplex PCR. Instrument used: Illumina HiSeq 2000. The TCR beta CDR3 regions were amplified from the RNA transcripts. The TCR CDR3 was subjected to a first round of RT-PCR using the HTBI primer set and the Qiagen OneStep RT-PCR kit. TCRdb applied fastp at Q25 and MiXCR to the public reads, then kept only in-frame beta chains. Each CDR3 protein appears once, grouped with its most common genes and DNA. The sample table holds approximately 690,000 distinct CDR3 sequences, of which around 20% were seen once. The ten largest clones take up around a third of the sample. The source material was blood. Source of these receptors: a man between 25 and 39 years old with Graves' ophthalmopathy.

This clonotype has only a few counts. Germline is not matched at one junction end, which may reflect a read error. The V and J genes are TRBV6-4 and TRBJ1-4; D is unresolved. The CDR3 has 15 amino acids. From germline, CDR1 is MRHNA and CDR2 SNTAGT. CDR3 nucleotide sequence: TGTGCCAGCAGTGGAGTGGGGATAACTAATGAAAGACTGTTTTTT. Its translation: CASSGVGITNERLFF.

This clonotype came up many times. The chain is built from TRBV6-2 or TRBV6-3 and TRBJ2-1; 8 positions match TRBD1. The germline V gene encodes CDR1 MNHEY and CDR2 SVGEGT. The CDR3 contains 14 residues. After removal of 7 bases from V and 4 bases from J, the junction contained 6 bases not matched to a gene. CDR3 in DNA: TGTGCCAGCACCCGAACAGGGGGATACAATGAGCAGTTCTTC. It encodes CASTRTGGYNEQFF.

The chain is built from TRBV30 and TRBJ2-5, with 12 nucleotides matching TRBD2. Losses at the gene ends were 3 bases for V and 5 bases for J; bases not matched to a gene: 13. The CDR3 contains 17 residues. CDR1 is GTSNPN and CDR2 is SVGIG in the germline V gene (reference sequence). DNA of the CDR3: TGTGCCTGGAGGCGTGGTACTAGCGGGAGGACCCGGGAGACCCAGTACTTC. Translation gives CAWRRGTSGRTRETQYF.

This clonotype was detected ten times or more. The CDR3 region has the DNA TGTGCCAGCAGCCCCGGGACAGGGGGCGCGTGGAATCAGCCCCAGCATTTT. It translates to CASSPGTGGAWNQPQHF. The chain employs TRBV3-1 and TRBJ1-5; 12 bases line up with TRBD1. This CDR3 spans 17 amino acids. Per germline, CDR1 LGHDT and CDR2 YNNKEL (reference sequence). After removal of 4 bases from V and 4 bases from J, the junction contained 8 bases not matched to a gene.

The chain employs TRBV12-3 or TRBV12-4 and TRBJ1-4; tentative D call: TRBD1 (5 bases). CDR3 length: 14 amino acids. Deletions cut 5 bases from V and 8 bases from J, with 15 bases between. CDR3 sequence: CASSLRLRGEKLFF. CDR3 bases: TGTGCCAGCAGTCTAAGACTGAGGGGCGAAAAACTGTTTTTT.

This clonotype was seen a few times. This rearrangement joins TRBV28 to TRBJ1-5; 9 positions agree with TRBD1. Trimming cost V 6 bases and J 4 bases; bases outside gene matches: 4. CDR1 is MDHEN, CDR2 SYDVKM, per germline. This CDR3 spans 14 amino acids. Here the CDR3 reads CASRWTGDNQPQHF. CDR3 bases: TGTGCCAGCAGGTGGACAGGGGATAATCAGCCCCAGCATTTT.

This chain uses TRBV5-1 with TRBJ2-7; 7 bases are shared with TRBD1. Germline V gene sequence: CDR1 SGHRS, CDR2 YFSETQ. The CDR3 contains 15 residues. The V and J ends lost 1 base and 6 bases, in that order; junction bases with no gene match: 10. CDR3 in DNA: TGCGCCAGCAGCTTGTTTGCGACAGGGTCGGTCGAGCAGTACTTC. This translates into CASSLFATGSVEQYF.

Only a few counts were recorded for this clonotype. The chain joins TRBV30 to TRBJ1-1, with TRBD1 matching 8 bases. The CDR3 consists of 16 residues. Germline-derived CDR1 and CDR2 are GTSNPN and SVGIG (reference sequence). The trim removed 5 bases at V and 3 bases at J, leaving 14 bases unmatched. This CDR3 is CAWGVRTGIRYTEAFF. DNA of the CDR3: TGTGCCTGGGGGGTTAGGACAGGGATACGGTACACTGAAGCTTTCTTT.

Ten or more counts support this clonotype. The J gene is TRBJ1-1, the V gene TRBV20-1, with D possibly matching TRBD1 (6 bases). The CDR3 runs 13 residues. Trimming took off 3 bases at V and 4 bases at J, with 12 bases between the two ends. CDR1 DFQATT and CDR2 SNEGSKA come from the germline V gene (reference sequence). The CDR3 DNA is TGCAGTGCTAGGGGGCGGGGGCGCACTGAAGCTTTCTTT. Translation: CSARGRGRTEAFF.

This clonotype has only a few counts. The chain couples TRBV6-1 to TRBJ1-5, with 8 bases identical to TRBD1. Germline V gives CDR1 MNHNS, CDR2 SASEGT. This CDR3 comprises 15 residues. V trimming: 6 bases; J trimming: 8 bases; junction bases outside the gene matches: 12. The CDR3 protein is CASRRTGSLGEPQHF. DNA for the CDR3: TGTGCCAGCAGGCGGACAGGGAGTCTCGGGGAGCCCCAGCATTTT.

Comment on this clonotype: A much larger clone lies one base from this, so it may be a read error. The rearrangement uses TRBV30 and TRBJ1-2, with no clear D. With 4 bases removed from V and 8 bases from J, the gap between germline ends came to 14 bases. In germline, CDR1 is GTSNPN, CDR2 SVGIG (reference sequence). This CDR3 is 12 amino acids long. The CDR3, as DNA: TGTGCCTGGATGTTGCTCGGTGGAGGCTACACCTTC. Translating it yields CAWMLLGGGYTF.

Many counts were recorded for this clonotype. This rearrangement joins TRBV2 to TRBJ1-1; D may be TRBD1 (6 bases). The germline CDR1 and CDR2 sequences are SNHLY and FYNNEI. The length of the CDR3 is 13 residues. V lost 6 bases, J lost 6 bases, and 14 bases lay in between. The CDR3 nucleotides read TGTGCCAGCAGCCGTACAGGGACGGCTGAAGCTTTCTTT. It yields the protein CASSRTGTAEAFF. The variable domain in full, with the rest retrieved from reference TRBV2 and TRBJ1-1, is EPEVTQTPSHQVTQMGQEVILRCVPISNHLYFYWYRQILGQKVEFLVSFYNNEISEKSEIFDDQFSVERPDGSNFTLKIRSTKLEDSAMYFCASSRTGTAEAFFGQGTRLTVV.

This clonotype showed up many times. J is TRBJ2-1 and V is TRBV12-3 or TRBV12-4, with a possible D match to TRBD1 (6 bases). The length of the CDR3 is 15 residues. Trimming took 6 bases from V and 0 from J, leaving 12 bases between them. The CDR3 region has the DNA TGTGCCAGCAGGATACAGGACAGCTCCTACAATGAGCAGTTCTTC. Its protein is CASRIQDSSYNEQFF.

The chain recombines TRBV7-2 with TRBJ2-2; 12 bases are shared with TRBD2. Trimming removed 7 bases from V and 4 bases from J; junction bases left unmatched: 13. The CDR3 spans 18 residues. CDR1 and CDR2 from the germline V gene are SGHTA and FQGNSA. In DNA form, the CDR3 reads TGTGCCAGCAATCACCAACAAACTAGCGGGAGGAGCACCGGGGAGCTGTTTTTT. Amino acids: CASNHQQTSGRSTGELFF.

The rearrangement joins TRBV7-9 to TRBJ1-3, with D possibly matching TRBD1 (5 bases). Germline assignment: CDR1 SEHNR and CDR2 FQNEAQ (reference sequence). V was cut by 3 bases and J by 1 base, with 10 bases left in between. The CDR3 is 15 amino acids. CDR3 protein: CASSLTQGSGNTIYF. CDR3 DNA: TGTGCCAGCAGCTTGACCCAGGGTTCTGGAAACACCATATATTTT.

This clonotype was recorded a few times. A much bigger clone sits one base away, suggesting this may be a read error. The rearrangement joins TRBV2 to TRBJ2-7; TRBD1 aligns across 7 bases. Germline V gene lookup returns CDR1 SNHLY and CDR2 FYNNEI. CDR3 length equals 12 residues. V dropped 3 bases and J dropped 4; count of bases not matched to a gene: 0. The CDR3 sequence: CASSEDRYEQYF. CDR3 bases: TGTGCCAGCAGTGAGGACAGGTACGAGCAGTACTTC.

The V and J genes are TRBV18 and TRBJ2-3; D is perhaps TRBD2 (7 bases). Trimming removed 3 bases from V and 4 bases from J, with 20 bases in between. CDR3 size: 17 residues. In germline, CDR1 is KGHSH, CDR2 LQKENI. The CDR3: CASSPKGGGRRPDTQYF. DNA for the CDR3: TGTGCCAGCTCACCTAAGGGGGGCGGGAGAAGACCAGATACGCAGTATTTT.

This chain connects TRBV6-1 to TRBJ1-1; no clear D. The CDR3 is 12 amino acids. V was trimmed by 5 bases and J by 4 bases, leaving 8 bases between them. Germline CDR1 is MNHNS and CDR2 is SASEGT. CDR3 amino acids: CASSPVGTEAFF. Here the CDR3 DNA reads TGTGCCAGCAGTCCTGTAGGCACTGAAGCTTTCTTT.

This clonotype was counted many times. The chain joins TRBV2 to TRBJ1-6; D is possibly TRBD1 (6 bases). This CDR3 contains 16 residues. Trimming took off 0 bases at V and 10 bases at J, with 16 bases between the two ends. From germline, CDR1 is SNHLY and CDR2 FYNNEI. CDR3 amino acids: CASSEALIQGLSPLHF. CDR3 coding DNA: TGTGCCAGCAGTGAAGCGCTTATACAGGGTTTATCACCCCTCCACTTT.

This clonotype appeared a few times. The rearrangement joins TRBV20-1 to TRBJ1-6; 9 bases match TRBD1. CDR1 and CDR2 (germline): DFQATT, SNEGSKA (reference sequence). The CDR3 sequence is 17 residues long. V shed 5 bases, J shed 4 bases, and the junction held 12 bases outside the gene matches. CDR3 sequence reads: CSAPWGQGSFYNSPLHF. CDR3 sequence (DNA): TGCAGTGCTCCGTGGGGACAGGGCTCCTTTTATAATTCACCCCTCCACTTT.

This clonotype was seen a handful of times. Written as DNA, the CDR3 is TGTGCCAGCAGCCGGCGGACTAGCGGAACCTACGAGCAGTACTTC. Protein sequence: CASSRRTSGTYEQYF. This chain uses TRBV28 with TRBJ2-7, with TRBD2 matching over 10 bases. The CDR3 has 15 amino acids. In germline, CDR1 is MDHEN, CDR2 SYDVKM. V lost 6 bases, J lost 2 bases, and 7 bases stayed unmatched.

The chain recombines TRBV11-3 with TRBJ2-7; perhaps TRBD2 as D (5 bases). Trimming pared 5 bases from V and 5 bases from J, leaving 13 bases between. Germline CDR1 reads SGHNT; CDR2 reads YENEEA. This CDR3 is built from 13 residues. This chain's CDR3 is CASSATRSNEQYF. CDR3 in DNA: TGTGCCAGCAGCGCTACTAGATCTAACGAGCAGTACTTC.